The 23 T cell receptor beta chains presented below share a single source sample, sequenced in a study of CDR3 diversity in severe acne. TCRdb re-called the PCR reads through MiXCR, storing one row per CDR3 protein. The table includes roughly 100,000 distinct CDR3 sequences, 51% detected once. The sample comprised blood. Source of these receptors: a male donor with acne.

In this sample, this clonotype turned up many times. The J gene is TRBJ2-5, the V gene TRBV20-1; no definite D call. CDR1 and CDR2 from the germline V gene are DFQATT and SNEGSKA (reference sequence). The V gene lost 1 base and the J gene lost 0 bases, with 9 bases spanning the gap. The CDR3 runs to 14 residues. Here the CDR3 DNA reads TGCAGTGCTAGAGGTTCGAGGTACCAAGAGACCCAGTACTTC. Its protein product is CSARGSRYQETQYF.

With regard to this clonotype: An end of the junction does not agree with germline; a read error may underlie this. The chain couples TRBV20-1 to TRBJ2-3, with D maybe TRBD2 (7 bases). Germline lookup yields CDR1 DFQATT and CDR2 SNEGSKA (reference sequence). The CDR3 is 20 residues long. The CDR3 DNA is TGCAGTGCTGGGGGGGCGGGGTACCAAAAGCACCAGGTTAGCACAAATACGCAGTATTTT. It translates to CSAGGAGYQKHQVSTNTQYF.

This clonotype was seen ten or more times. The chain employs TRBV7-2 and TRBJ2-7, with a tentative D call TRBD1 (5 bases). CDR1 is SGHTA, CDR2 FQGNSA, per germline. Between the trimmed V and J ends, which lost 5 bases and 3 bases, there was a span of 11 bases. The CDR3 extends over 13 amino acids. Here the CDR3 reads CASSGDSHYEQYF. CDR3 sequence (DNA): TGTGCCAGCAGCGGAGACAGCCACTACGAGCAGTACTTC. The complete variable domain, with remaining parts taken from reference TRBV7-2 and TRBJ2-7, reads GAGVSQSPSNKVTEKGKDVELRCDPISGHTALYWYRQSLGQGLEFLIYFQGNSAPDKSGLPSDRFSAERTGGSVSTLTIQRTQQEDSAVYLCASSGDSHYEQYFGPGTRLTVT.

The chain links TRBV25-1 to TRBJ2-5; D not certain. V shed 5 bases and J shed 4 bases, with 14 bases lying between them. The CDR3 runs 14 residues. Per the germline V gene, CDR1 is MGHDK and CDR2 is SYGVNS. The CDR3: CASSYVGLRETQYF. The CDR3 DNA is TGTGCCAGCAGTTATGTAGGCTTGCGAGAGACCCAGTACTTC.

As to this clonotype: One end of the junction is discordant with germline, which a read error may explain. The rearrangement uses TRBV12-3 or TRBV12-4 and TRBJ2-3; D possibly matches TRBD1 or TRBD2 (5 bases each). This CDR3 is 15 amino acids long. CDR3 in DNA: TGTGCCAACAGTTTTTGGGACGGATACACAGATACGCAGTATTTT. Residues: CANSFWDGYTDTQYF.

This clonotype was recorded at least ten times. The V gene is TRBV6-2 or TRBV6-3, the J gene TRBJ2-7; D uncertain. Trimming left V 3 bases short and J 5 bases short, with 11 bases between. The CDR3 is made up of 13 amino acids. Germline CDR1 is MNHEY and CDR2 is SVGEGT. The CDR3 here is CASSYRERNEQYF. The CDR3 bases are TGTGCCAGCAGTTATAGGGAAAGGAACGAGCAGTACTTC.

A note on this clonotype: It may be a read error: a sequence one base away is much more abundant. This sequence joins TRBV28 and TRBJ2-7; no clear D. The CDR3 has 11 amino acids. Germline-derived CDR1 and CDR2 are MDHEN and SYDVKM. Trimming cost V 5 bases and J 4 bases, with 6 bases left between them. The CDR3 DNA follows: TGTGCCAGCAGTCTCGATTACGAGCAGTACTTC. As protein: CASSLDYEQYF.

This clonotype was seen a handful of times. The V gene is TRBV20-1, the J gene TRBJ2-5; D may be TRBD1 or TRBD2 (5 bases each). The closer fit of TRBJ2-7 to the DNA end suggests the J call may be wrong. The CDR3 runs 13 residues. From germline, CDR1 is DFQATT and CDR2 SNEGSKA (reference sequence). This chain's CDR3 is CSARDGGPYEQYF. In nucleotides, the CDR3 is TGCAGTGCTAGAGATGGGGGTCCCTACGAGCAGTACTTC.

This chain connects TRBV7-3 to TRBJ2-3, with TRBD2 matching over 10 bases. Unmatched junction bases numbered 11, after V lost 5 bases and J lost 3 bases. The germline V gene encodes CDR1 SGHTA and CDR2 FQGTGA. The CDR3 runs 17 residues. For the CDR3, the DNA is TGTGCCAGCAGCCCCCCGGAGAAGCGGGAGGGGACAGATACGCAGTATTTT. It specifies CASSPPEKREGTDTQYF.

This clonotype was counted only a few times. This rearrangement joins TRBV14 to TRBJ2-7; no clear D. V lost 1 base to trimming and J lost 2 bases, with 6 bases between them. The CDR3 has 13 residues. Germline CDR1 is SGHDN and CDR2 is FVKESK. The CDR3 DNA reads TGTGCCAGCAGCCAAGGGCAAACCTACGAGCAGTACTTC. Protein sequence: CASSQGQTYEQYF.

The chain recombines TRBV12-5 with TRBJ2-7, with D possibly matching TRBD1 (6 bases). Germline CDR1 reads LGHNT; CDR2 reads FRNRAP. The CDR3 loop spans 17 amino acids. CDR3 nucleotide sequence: TGTGCCAGCAGTGAAGCGCCGTGGGCAGGGGTCATCTACGAGCAGTACTTC. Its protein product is CASSEAPWAGVIYEQYF.

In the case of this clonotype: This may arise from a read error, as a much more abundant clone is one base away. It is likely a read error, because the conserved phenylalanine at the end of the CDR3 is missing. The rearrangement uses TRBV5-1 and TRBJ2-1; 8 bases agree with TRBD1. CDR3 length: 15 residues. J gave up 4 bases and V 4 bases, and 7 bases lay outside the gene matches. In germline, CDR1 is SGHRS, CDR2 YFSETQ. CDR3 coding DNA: TGCGCCAGCAGCCCGACAGGGGTAGTTTACAATGAGCAGTTCCTC. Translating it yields CASSPTGVVYNEQFL.

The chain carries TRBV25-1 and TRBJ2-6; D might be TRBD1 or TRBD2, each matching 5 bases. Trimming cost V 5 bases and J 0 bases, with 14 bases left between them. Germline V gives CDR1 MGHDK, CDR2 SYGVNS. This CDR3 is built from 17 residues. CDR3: CASSSPEGYSGANVLTF. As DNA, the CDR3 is TGTGCCAGCAGTTCCCCAGAGGGGTACTCTGGGGCCAACGTCCTGACTTTC.

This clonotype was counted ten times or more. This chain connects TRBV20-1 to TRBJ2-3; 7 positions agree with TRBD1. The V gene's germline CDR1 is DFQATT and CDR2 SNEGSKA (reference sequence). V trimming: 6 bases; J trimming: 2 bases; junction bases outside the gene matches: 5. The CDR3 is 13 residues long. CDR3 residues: CSAGTVFTDTQYF. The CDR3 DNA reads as TGCAGTGCCGGGACAGTCTTCACAGATACGCAGTATTTT.

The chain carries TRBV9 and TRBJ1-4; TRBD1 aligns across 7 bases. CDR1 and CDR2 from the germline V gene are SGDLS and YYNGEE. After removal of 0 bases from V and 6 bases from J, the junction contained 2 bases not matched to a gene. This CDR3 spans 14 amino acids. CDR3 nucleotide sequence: TGTGCCAGCAGCGTAGGTCAGGGGGATGAAAAACTGTTTTTT. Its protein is CASSVGQGDEKLFF. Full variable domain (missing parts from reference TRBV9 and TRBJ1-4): DSGVTQTPKHLITATGQRVTLRCSPRSGDLSVYWYQQSLDQGLQFLIQYYNGEERAKGNILERFSAQQFPDLHSELNLSSLELGDSALYFCASSVGQGDEKLFFGSGTQLSVL.

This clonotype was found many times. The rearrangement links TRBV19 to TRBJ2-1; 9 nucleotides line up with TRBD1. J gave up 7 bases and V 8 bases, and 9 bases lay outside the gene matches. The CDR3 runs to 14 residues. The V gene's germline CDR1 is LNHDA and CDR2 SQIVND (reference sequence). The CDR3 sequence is CASQFNRGLNEQFF. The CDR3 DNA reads TGTGCCAGTCAATTCAACAGGGGGCTTAATGAGCAGTTCTTC.

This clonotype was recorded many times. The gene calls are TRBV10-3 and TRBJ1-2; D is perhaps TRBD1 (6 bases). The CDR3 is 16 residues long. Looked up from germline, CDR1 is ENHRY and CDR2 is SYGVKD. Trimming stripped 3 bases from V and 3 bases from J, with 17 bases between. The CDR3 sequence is CAISDPTVRGDYGYTF. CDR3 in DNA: TGTGCCATCAGTGACCCGACGGTCAGGGGCGACTATGGCTACACCTTC.

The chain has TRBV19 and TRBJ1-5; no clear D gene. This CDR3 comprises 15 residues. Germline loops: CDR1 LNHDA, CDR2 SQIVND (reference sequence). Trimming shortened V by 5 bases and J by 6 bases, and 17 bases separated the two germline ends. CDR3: CASSVGTLGVQPQHF. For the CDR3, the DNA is TGTGCCAGTAGTGTGGGAACCCTCGGGGTTCAGCCCCAGCATTTT.

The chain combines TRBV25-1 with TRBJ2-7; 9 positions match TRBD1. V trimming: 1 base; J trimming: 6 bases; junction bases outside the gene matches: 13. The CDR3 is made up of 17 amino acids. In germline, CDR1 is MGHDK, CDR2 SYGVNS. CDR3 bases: TGTGCCAGCAGTGAATCCTCCGCGGACAGGGGTAACGGCGAGCAGTACTTC. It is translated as CASSESSADRGNGEQYF.

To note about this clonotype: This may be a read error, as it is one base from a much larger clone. The CDR3 loop is CASSPGQGGYEQYF. The CDR3 DNA sequence: TGTGCCAGCAGCCCGGGACAGGGAGGCTACGAGCAGTACTTC. V usage is TRBV12-3 or TRBV12-4 and J usage is TRBJ2-7; 9 bases match TRBD1. The junction had 6 bases not matched to a gene; V was cut back by 6 bases and J by 3 bases. CDR3 length: 14 amino acids.

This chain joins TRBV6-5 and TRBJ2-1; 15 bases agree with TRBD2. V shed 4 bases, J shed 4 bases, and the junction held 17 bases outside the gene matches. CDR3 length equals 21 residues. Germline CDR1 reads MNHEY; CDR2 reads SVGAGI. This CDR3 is CASSLLTGTSGGFHLYNEQFF. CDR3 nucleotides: TGTGCCAGCAGTTTACTGACCGGGACTAGCGGGGGGTTTCATCTATACAATGAGCAGTTCTTC.

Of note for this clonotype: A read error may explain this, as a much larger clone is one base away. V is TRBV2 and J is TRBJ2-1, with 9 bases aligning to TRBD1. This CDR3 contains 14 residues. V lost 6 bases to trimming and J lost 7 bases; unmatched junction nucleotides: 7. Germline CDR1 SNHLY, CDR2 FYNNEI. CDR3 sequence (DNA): TGTGCCAGCAGAGACAGGGGGGTTGGGAATGAGCAGTTCTTC. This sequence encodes CASRDRGVGNEQFF.

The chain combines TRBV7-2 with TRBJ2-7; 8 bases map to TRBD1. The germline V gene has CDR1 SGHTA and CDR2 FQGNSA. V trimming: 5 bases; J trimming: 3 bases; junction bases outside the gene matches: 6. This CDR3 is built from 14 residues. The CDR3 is CASSLDRGYYEQYF. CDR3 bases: TGTGCCAGCAGCCTCGACAGGGGCTACTACGAGCAGTACTTC. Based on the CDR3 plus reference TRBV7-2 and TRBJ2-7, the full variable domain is GAGVSQSPSNKVTEKGKDVELRCDPISGHTALYWYRQSLGQGLEFLIYFQGNSAPDKSGLPSDRFSAERTGGSVSTLTIQRTQQEDSAVYLCASSLDRGYYEQYFGPGTRLTVT.